These 26 T cell receptor beta chains were sequenced from one sample in a study of blood T cell repertoires in COVID-19. Sequencing used immunoSEQ multiplex PCR; TCRdb keeps in-frame clones, though not all of them. The sample gives some 340,000 clones, 85% to 95% of which show up once; 3% to 5% is in the top ten. The sequenced sample consisted of PBMCs or T cells enriched from blood (not recorded which). These receptors came from a woman aged 25 to 39 who had been exposed to COVID-19.

This rearrangement joins TRBV28 to TRBJ1-2; TRBD1 matches 11 bases. The J segment lost 4 bases and the V segment lost 3 bases, leaving 7 bases of the junction unmatched. This CDR3 comprises 16 residues. Germline V gene data show CDR1 as MDHEN and CDR2 as SYDVKM. The CDR3 here is CASSFPGQGASYGYTF. CDR3 coding DNA: TGTGCCAGCAGTTTCCCAGGACAGGGGGCTTCCTATGGCTACACCTTC.

The chain combines TRBV5-1 with TRBJ1-4, with D perhaps TRBD1 (5 bases). The CDR3 extends over 14 amino acids. From germline, CDR1 is SGHRS and CDR2 YFSETQ. Trimming took 2 bases from V and 5 from J, leaving 10 bases between them. The CDR3 loop is CASSFRGPNEKLFF. The DNA for the CDR3 is TGCGCCAGCAGCTTTAGGGGCCCCAATGAAAAACTGTTTTTT.

The chain recombines TRBV19 with TRBJ1-5; TRBD1 aligns across 12 bases. This CDR3 spans 20 amino acids. The V segment lost 2 bases and the J segment 3 bases; nucleotides outside the gene matches: 14. Per germline, CDR1 LNHDA and CDR2 SQIVND (reference sequence). CDR3 DNA sequence: TGTGCCAGTAGTATACCCAATACCCGGGACAGGGGGCCGTTCAATCAGCCCCAGCATTTT. Encoded protein: CASSIPNTRDRGPFNQPQHF.

The genes are TRBV7-9 and TRBJ1-1, with a possible D match to TRBD1 (6 bases). Germline CDR1 SEHNR, CDR2 FQNEAQ (reference sequence). V was shortened by 3 bases and J by 0 bases, with 14 bases between the two germline ends. This CDR3 has 16 amino acids. CDR3 residues: CASSFQRGFMNTEAFF. The CDR3 DNA follows: TGTGCCAGCAGCTTTCAGAGGGGGTTCATGAACACTGAAGCTTTCTTT.

The chain links TRBV6-2 or TRBV6-3 to TRBJ2-3; 7 bases agree with TRBD2. The CDR3 is 17 residues long. From germline, CDR1 is MNHEY and CDR2 SVGEGT. The trim removed 0 bases at V and 2 bases at J, leaving 8 bases unmatched. This CDR3 reads CASSYSIDSGFTDTQYF. For the CDR3, the DNA is TGTGCCAGCAGTTACTCGATTGATAGCGGGTTCACAGATACGCAGTATTTT.

V and J are TRBV7-6 and TRBJ2-5, with TRBD1 matching over 8 bases. V shed 6 bases and J 4 bases; nucleotides not matched to a gene: 4. This CDR3 contains 13 residues. CDR1 is SGHVS, CDR2 FNYEAQ, per germline. CDR3 in amino acids: CASSVDRGETQYF. CDR3 in DNA: TGTGCCAGCAGTGTAGACAGGGGAGAGACCCAGTACTTC. Filled out from reference TRBV7-6 and TRBJ2-5, the complete variable domain reads GAGVSQSPRYKVTKRGQDVALRCDPISGHVSLYWYRQALGQGPEFLTYFNYEAQQDKSGLPNDRFSAERPEGSISTLTIQRTEQRDSAMYRCASSVDRGETQYFGPGTRLLVL.

J is TRBJ2-7 and V is TRBV19; perhaps TRBD1 as D (6 bases). This CDR3 comprises 16 residues. CDR1 and CDR2 from the germline V gene are LNHDA and SQIVND (reference sequence). Trimming cost V 3 bases and J 3 bases, with 18 bases left between them. Here the CDR3 reads CASSIMGQGGVYEQYF. The CDR3 nucleotides are TGTGCCAGTAGTATTATGGGACAAGGAGGAGTCTACGAGCAGTACTTC.

The chain employs TRBV9 and TRBJ2-5, with 8 bases lining up with TRBD2. The V gene's germline CDR1 is SGDLS and CDR2 YYNGEE. The CDR3 sequence is 13 residues long. The V segment lost 0 bases and the J segment 7 bases; nucleotides outside the gene matches: 2. The CDR3 sequence is CASSVAGGRTQYF. CDR3 nucleotides: TGTGCCAGCAGCGTAGCGGGGGGGCGGACCCAGTACTTC.

The rearrangement joins TRBV7-6 to TRBJ2-1; D is perhaps TRBD2 (6 bases). The CDR3 is 17 amino acids. Germline V gene data show CDR1 as SGHVS and CDR2 as FNYEAQ. Trimming left V 2 bases short and J 2 bases short, with 16 bases between. The CDR3 reads CASSLTSGTGAYNEQFF. The CDR3 nucleotides are TGTGCCAGCAGCTTAACCTCCGGGACTGGGGCCTACAATGAGCAGTTCTTC.

A note on this clone: The sample contains more than one DNA sequence encoding this CDR3. The chain links TRBV5-6 to TRBJ1-2; 8 nucleotides line up with TRBD1. Germline loops: CDR1 SGHDT, CDR2 YYEEEE. The CDR3 is made up of 14 amino acids. V shed 4 bases, J shed 1 base, and the junction held 3 bases outside the gene matches. DNA for the CDR3: TGTGCCAGCAGCCTAGACAGGGGTAACTATGGCTACACCTTC. It encodes CASSLDRGNYGYTF.

V usage is TRBV2 and J usage is TRBJ1-5; 11 bases fit TRBD1. Germline values: CDR1 SNHLY, CDR2 FYNNEI. Trimming took 6 bases from V and 7 from J; bases not matched to a gene: 5. The CDR3 runs to 14 residues. CDR3 nucleotides: TGTGCCAGCAGGGACAGGGGGCTCTGGCAGCCCCAGCATTTT. Its protein is CASRDRGLWQPQHF.

The chain carries TRBV19 and TRBJ1-1; 11 bases align to TRBD1. The J segment lost 0 bases and the V segment lost 4 bases, leaving 10 bases of the junction unmatched. The CDR3 has 18 residues. Per the germline V gene, CDR1 is LNHDA and CDR2 is SQIVND (reference sequence). This chain's CDR3 is CASSREDRGLGMNTEAFF. The CDR3 DNA sequence: TGTGCCAGTAGTAGGGAGGACAGGGGGCTTGGGATGAACACTGAAGCTTTCTTT.

V usage is TRBV5-1 and J usage is TRBJ2-7; D perhaps matches TRBD1 (6 bases). The CDR3 totals 16 residues. Germline-derived CDR1 and CDR2 are SGHRS and YFSETQ. Deletions cut 0 bases from V and 6 bases from J, with 19 bases between. CDR3 residues: CASSLVPGIKTGEQYF. CDR3 in DNA: TGCGCCAGCAGCTTGGTGCCAGGGATAAAGACAGGCGAGCAGTACTTC.

The chain uses TRBV24-1 and TRBJ2-7; TRBD1 matches 8 bases. Losses at the gene ends were 2 bases for V and 5 bases for J; bases not matched to a gene: 4. Germline lookup yields CDR1 KGHDR and CDR2 SFDVKD. CDR3 length: 14 residues. CDR3 in DNA: TGTGCCACCAGTGATTGGAGACAGGGGAACGAGCAGTACTTC. This sequence encodes CATSDWRQGNEQYF.

This clone was picked up one time. The V gene is TRBV14, the J gene TRBJ1-6, with 7 nucleotides matching TRBD1. The CDR3 contains 14 residues. The germline V gene encodes CDR1 SGHDN and CDR2 FVKESK. V shed 6 bases and J 10 bases; nucleotides not matched to a gene: 9. The CDR3 loop reads CASRQTGIRSPLHF. Written as DNA, the CDR3 is TGTGCCAGCAGACAGACAGGGATCCGGTCACCCCTCCACTTT.

The chain joins TRBV21-1 to TRBJ1-5; TRBD1, the table's D call, lacks a check against the DNA. TRBV21-1 is assigned pseudogene status. The CDR3 has 20 amino acids. CDR3 region: CASSKEKVTGREYSNQPQHF. In nucleotides, the CDR3 is TGTGCCAGCAGCAAAGAAAAGGTTACAGGGAGAGAGTATAGCAATCAGCCCCAGCATTTT.

This rearrangement joins TRBV3-1 (or the pseudogene TRBV3-2) to TRBJ1-2, with D perhaps TRBD1 (5 bases). CDR3 size: 16 residues. Trimming took off 2 bases at V and 8 bases at J, with 21 bases between the two ends. Germline loops: CDR1 LGHDT, CDR2 YNNKEL (reference sequence). The CDR3 bases are TGTGCCAGCAGCCAAATTGTTCGCAGGGAACGATGGGGCTACACCTTC. It is translated as CASSQIVRRERWGYTF.

The rearrangement joins TRBV9 to TRBJ2-7; TRBD1 matches 8 bases. Per the germline V gene, CDR1 is SGDLS and CDR2 is YYNGEE. The J segment lost 1 base and the V segment lost 4 bases, leaving 13 bases of the junction unmatched. This CDR3 has 17 residues. This chain's CDR3 is CASSPRWDRPESYEQYF. In DNA, the CDR3 is TGTGCCAGCAGCCCACGTTGGGACAGGCCGGAATCCTACGAGCAGTACTTC.

J is TRBJ2-3 and V is TRBV4-1; D might be TRBD2 (7 bases). Germline CDR1 MGHRA, CDR2 YSYEKL. V was shortened by 5 bases and J by 1 base, with 13 bases between the two germline ends. CDR3 length: 15 residues. The CDR3 here is CASSVEGGRTDTQYF. CDR3 DNA: TGCGCCAGCAGCGTAGAGGGGGGGCGCACAGATACGCAGTATTTT.

The rearrangement joins TRBV5-1 to TRBJ1-1, with 7 bases matching TRBD1. Germline V CDR1 and CDR2: SGHRS, YFSETQ. J lost 5 bases, V lost 2 bases, and 6 bases had no gene match. The CDR3 contains 14 residues. CDR3 in amino acids: CASSFQGGQTEAFF. The CDR3 nucleotides are TGCGCCAGCAGCTTCCAAGGGGGCCAAACTGAAGCTTTCTTT.

The rearrangement joins TRBV7-9 to TRBJ1-2, with D possibly being TRBD1 (6 bases). CDR1 SEHNR and CDR2 FQNEAQ come from the germline V gene (reference sequence). The CDR3 covers 14 residues. Trimming removed 8 bases at V and 2 bases at J, with 15 bases between. The DNA of the CDR3 is TGTGCCAGCTCCCCAGACGGACAGAACTATGGCTACACCTTC. This encodes CASSPDGQNYGYTF.

The V call is TRBV5-4, the J call TRBJ2-2; a possible D gene is TRBD1 (6 bases). Between the trimmed V and J ends, which lost 2 bases and 4 bases, there was a span of 12 bases. Germline loops: CDR1 SGHNT, CDR2 YYREEE (reference sequence). This CDR3 contains 15 residues. CDR3 bases: TGTGCCAGCAGCTTCGGGACACCAGCCACCGGGGAGCTGTTTTTT. Protein: CASSFGTPATGELFF. Based on the CDR3 plus reference TRBV5-4 and TRBJ2-2, the full variable domain is ETGVTQSPTHLIKTRGQQVTLRCSSQSGHNTVSWYQQALGQGPQFIFQYYREEENGRGNFPPRFSGLQFPNYSSELNVNALELDDSALYLCASSFGTPATGELFFGEGSRLTVL.

The chain couples TRBV29-1 to TRBJ1-2, with a possible D match to TRBD1 (5 bases). Germline loops: CDR1 SQVTM, CDR2 ANQGSEA. V was trimmed by 3 bases and J by 6 bases, leaving 8 bases between them. The CDR3 is 11 residues long. The chain's CDR3 is CSVDRVDGYTF. CDR3 DNA sequence: TGCAGCGTTGACAGGGTAGATGGCTACACCTTC.

This rearrangement joins TRBV14 to TRBJ1-1; unclear D gene. The germline gives CDR1 SGHDN, CDR2 FVKESK. This CDR3 is built from 16 residues. V was cut by 0 bases and J by 5 bases, with 16 bases left in between. The CDR3 sequence: CASSQDGEGWRTEAFF. The CDR3 bases are TGTGCCAGCAGCCAAGATGGGGAGGGATGGAGAACTGAAGCTTTCTTT.

This clone was observed a single time. The chain employs TRBV7-2 and TRBJ1-2; TRBD1 agrees at 8 bases. This CDR3 has 14 residues. V shed 2 bases and J 7 bases; nucleotides not matched to a gene: 6. The germline V gene has CDR1 SGHTA and CDR2 FQGNSA. The CDR3 DNA reads as TGTGCCAGCAGCTTACCCCACAGGGGGGGTGGCTACACCTTC. Protein product: CASSLPHRGGGYTF.

The CDR3 region has the DNA TGCGCCAGCAGCCAAGATTCGCGACAGGCCTCGAGTAATTCACCCCTCCACTTT. Protein: CASSQDSRQASSNSPLHF. The V gene is TRBV4-3, the J gene TRBJ1-6; possible D gene TRBD1, 6 bases. This CDR3 is 18 amino acids long. The germline V and J ends were trimmed by 0 bases and 6 bases, with 18 bases remaining between them. Per germline, CDR1 LGHNA and CDR2 YSLEER.